The 17 T cell receptor beta chains listed next were all sequenced from one sample in a study of cytomegalovirus exposure and HLA in healthy donors. The PCR had 60 Vbeta and 13 Jbeta primers. TCRdb's copy holds only in-frame clones and misses some; the assay was immunoSEQ multiplex PCR. The data contain some 240,000 clones, around 80% of them singletons. The sample was PBMCs. These receptors were taken from a male donor in good health and CMV-seronegative.

Comments on this clone: The sample contains more than one DNA sequence encoding this CDR3. The J gene is TRBJ1-5, the V gene TRBV2; possibly TRBD1 for D (5 bases). The CDR3 consists of 15 residues. CDR1 and CDR2 (germline): SNHLY, FYNNEI. The V end lost 7 bases, the J end lost 3 bases, and 16 bases lay between the germline ends. The CDR3 reads CASTSGQSVNQPQHF. The CDR3 region has the DNA TGTGCCAGCACATCAGGGCAGTCCGTCAATCAGCCCCAGCATTTT. Drawing the rest from reference TRBV2 and TRBJ1-5, the complete variable domain is EPEVTQTPSHQVTQMGQEVILRCVPISNHLYFYWYRQILGQKVEFLVSFYNNEISEKSEIFDDQFSVERPDGSNFTLKIRSTKLEDSAMYFCASTSGQSVNQPQHFGDGTRLSIL.

This chain links TRBV2 with TRBJ2-6; 7 bases line up with TRBD1. Unmatched junction bases numbered 1, after V lost 3 bases and J lost 2 bases. Germline-derived CDR1 and CDR2 are SNHLY and FYNNEI. This CDR3 region has 15 residues. CDR3 region: CASSETGTGANVLTF. For the CDR3, the DNA is TGTGCCAGCAGTGAGACAGGGACTGGGGCCAACGTCCTGACTTTC.

The chain employs TRBV11-2 and TRBJ2-5; 8 bases map to TRBD1. CDR1 is SGHAT and CDR2 is FQNNGV in the germline V gene. The CDR3 extends over 16 amino acids. Trimming cost V 5 bases and J 4 bases; bases outside gene matches: 12. DNA for the CDR3: TGTGCCAGCAGCAAAACAGGGGGAAATTCACGAGAGACCCAGTACTTC. The encoded protein is CASSKTGGNSRETQYF.

The V call is TRBV7-8, the J call TRBJ2-3; D perhaps matches TRBD2 (6 bases). The CDR3 has 14 residues. V lost 3 bases and J 1 base, leaving 8 bases between the germline ends. Germline CDR1 and CDR2: SGHVS and FQNEAQ. This CDR3 is CASSLSSGTDTQYF. DNA for the CDR3: TGTGCCAGCAGCTTGTCTAGCGGCACAGATACGCAGTATTTT.

The V and J genes are TRBV27 and TRBJ2-4; TRBD2 might be the D (6 bases). Germline loops: CDR1 MNHEY, CDR2 SMNVEV (reference sequence). V lost 5 bases and J 2 bases, leaving 28 bases between the germline ends. There are 20 residues in the CDR3. Written as DNA, the CDR3 is TGTGCCAGCAGTAGAGAAATCATGGGTGGAGGGAAGAAAACCAAAAACATTCAGTACTTC. This gives the protein CASSREIMGGGKKTKNIQYF.

A word on this clone: The same CDR3 is also encoded by other DNA sequences in this sample. The rearrangement joins TRBV5-1 to TRBJ1-1; perhaps TRBD1 as D (5 bases). The CDR3 totals 14 residues. CDR1 SGHRS and CDR2 YFSETQ come from the germline V gene. Trimming took off 0 bases at V and 2 bases at J, with 8 bases between the two ends. The CDR3: CASSLEQGNTEAFF. The CDR3 nucleotides are TGCGCCAGCAGCTTGGAGCAGGGTAACACTGAAGCTTTCTTT.

J is TRBJ1-4 and V is TRBV11-2; 8 nucleotides line up with TRBD1. The CDR3 sequence is 19 residues long. V dropped 2 bases and J dropped 0; count of bases not matched to a gene: 11. Germline V gene lookup returns CDR1 SGHAT and CDR2 FQNNGV. The CDR3 is CASSLRGGTGTATNEKLFF. The DNA for the CDR3 is TGTGCCAGCAGCTTAAGGGGAGGGACAGGAACCGCAACTAATGAAAAACTGTTTTTT.

The CDR3 nucleotides read TGTGCCAGCAGTTACGGGGGGGGACTAGGGGAAGATACGCAGTATTTT. This gives the protein CASSYGGGLGEDTQYF. The genes are TRBV6-6 and TRBJ2-3, with 8 bases that match TRBD2. There are 16 residues in the CDR3. J gave up 5 bases and V 2 bases, and 9 bases lay outside the gene matches. Germline CDR1 reads MNHNY; CDR2 reads SVGAGI (reference sequence).

The chain carries TRBV7-6 and TRBJ1-2; TRBD1 matches 7 bases. The ends lost 0 bases at V and 2 bases at J; junction bases unmatched: 0. The germline V gene encodes CDR1 SGHVS and CDR2 FNYEAQ. There are 14 residues in the CDR3. The CDR3 spells CASSLADRNYGYTF. The CDR3 DNA reads as TGTGCCAGCAGCTTAGCGGACAGGAACTATGGCTACACCTTC.

V is TRBV5-1 and J is TRBJ2-7, with unresolved D. CDR1 and CDR2 (germline): SGHRS, YFSETQ. The CDR3 runs to 14 residues. Trimming removed 7 bases at V and 7 bases at J, with 21 bases between. The CDR3 bases are TGCGCCAGCTGTCATATTGGGCCGGATGAAGAGCAGTACTTC. Translation gives CASCHIGPDEEQYF.

The chain uses TRBV9 and TRBJ2-1; 11 bases fit TRBD2. V was pared by 0 bases and J by 7 bases, with 3 bases of the junction left unmatched. Germline lookup yields CDR1 SGDLS and CDR2 YYNGEE. This CDR3 is 15 amino acids long. The CDR3 nucleotides are TGTGCCAGCAGCGTAGCCTTAGCGGGAGGGAATGAGCAGTTCTTC. It encodes CASSVALAGGNEQFF.

Remarks on this clone: Relative to the germline gene, one junction end is altered; a read error may explain this. The chain joins TRBV7-9 to TRBJ2-6, with a possible D match to TRBD1 (5 bases). The germline gives CDR1 SEHNR, CDR2 FQNEAQ (reference sequence). CDR3 length equals 15 residues. The DNA of the CDR3 is TGTTCCAGCACCATAGTAGGGGCTGGGGCCAACGTCCTGACTTTC. Translating gives CSSTIVGAGANVLTF.

This clone came up a few times. CDR3 residues: CASSPRTGAMNTEAFF. For the CDR3, the DNA is TGTGCCAGCAGCCCACGGACAGGAGCAATGAACACTGAAGCTTTCTTT. The chain has TRBV7-6 and TRBJ1-1; 7 positions agree with TRBD1. V was clipped by 5 bases and J by 0 bases; unmatched bases: 9. CDR1 and CDR2 (germline): SGHVS, FNYEAQ. This CDR3 comprises 16 residues.

The chain carries TRBV9 and TRBJ2-1; 10 positions match TRBD2. Per germline, CDR1 SGDLS and CDR2 YYNGEE. The CDR3 has 15 residues. Germline trimming cut 2 bases from V and 3 bases from J; bases unmatched to any gene: 2. The CDR3 here is CASSVGTSDYNEQFF. CDR3 in DNA: TGTGCCAGCAGCGTCGGGACTAGCGACTACAATGAGCAGTTCTTC.

The chain combines TRBV7-6 with TRBJ2-7; 14 bases line up with TRBD2. Looked up from germline, CDR1 is SGHVS and CDR2 is FNYEAQ. This CDR3 is built from 18 residues. V dropped 6 bases and J dropped 4; count of bases not matched to a gene: 14. For the CDR3, the DNA is TGTGCCAGCAGTCCAGGACTAGCGGGAGGTACCGGGTCTTACGAGCAGTACTTC. Its translation: CASSPGLAGGTGSYEQYF. The full variable domain, in which reference TRBV7-6 and TRBJ2-7 provide the parts outside the CDR3, is GAGVSQSPRYKVTKRGQDVALRCDPISGHVSLYWYRQALGQGPEFLTYFNYEAQQDKSGLPNDRFSAERPEGSISTLTIQRTEQRDSAMYRCASSPGLAGGTGSYEQYFGPGTRLTVT.

V is TRBV18 and J is TRBJ1-1; D is uncertain. The CDR3 runs 13 residues. Between the trimmed V and J ends, which lost 3 bases and 5 bases, there was a span of 10 bases. Germline loops: CDR1 KGHSH, CDR2 LQKENI. The CDR3 loop is CASSPTRLTEAFF. The CDR3 DNA reads as TGTGCCAGCTCACCTACGAGACTAACTGAAGCTTTCTTT.

The chain recombines TRBV5-1 with TRBJ2-7; perhaps TRBD2 as D (5 bases). This CDR3 is built from 14 residues. Germline V lookup: CDR1 SGHRS, CDR2 YFSETQ. The V gene lost 3 bases and the J gene lost 7 bases, with 17 bases spanning the gap. In nucleotides, the CDR3 is TGCGCCAGCAGCTCCGCTAGCTTCATTTGGGAGCAGTACTTC. This gives the protein CASSSASFIWEQYF.